One and the same sample provided the 19 T cell receptor beta chains below, sequenced in a study of T cell responses to AZD1222 COVID-19 vaccine. Sequencing was performed with immunoSEQ multiplex PCR; in TCRdb, only in-frame clones are kept and a portion is missing. The table lists around 83,000 clones, about nine tenths of them singletons. The sample here was peripheral blood, taken 28 days after the second AZD1222 dose. The receptors were sampled from an adult who received the AZD1222 COVID-19 vaccine.

Only a few counts were recorded for this clone. The chain employs TRBV20-1 and TRBJ2-7; no definite D call. V lost 3 bases and J lost 5, with 5 bases in between. The germline gives CDR1 DFQATT, CDR2 SNEGSKA (reference sequence). The CDR3 sequence is 10 residues long. The DNA for the CDR3 is TGCAGTGCTAGTATGGACGAGCAGTACTTC. Translation gives CSASMDEQYF.

The chain joins TRBV13 to TRBJ2-3; D gene ambiguous. CDR1 and CDR2 from the germline V gene are PRHDT and FYEKMQ (reference sequence). The CDR3 consists of 15 residues. V lost 5 bases, J lost 4 bases, and 16 bases lay in between. This CDR3 reads CASSPRVYGPDTQYF. DNA of the CDR3: TGTGCCAGCAGCCCCCGGGTGTACGGCCCAGATACGCAGTATTTT.

The rearrangement joins TRBV18 to TRBJ2-7, with 8 positions matching TRBD2. The J segment lost 1 base and the V segment lost 6 bases, leaving 8 bases of the junction unmatched. The CDR3 consists of 15 residues. Germline CDR1 reads KGHSH; CDR2 reads LQKENI. The CDR3 DNA reads TGTGCCAGCTCCCTGGGACTAGGAGGATCCTACGAGCAGTACTTC. Protein sequence: CASSLGLGGSYEQYF. The whole variable domain, filled in from reference TRBV18 and TRBJ2-7, reads NAGVMQNPRHLVRRRGQEARLRCSPMKGHSHVYWYRQLPEEGLKFMVYLQKENIIDESGMPKERFSAEFPKEGPSILRIQQVVRGDSAAYFCASSLGLGGSYEQYFGPGTRLTVT.

This chain uses TRBV9 with TRBJ2-5; TRBD2 might be the D (6 bases). Germline lookup yields CDR1 SGDLS and CDR2 YYNGEE. The V end was cut by 3 bases, the J end by 2 bases, with 8 bases between. The CDR3 extends over 13 amino acids. The CDR3 DNA follows: TGTGCCAGCAGCGCGGGACTTCAAGAGACCCAGTACTTC. It translates to CASSAGLQETQYF.

The chain couples TRBV27 to TRBJ2-7, with 10 bases that match TRBD1. Germline CDR1 reads MNHEY; CDR2 reads SMNVEV (reference sequence). V gave up 8 bases and J gave up 4 bases; unmatched junction bases: 14. This CDR3 has 16 residues. The CDR3 nucleotides read TGTGCCAGCGCATCAGAGTGGGGACAGGGGAGGTACGAGCAGTACTTC. Protein product: CASASEWGQGRYEQYF.

The J gene is TRBJ1-1, the V gene TRBV7-2; no clear D gene. The CDR3 sequence is 12 residues long. The V end lost 5 bases, the J end lost 7 bases, and 11 bases lay between the germline ends. Looked up from germline, CDR1 is SGHTA and CDR2 is FQGNSA. CDR3 amino acids: CASSPRPSEAFF. The CDR3 DNA sequence: TGTGCCAGCAGCCCAAGACCCAGTGAAGCTTTCTTT.

This chain links TRBV27 with TRBJ2-7; 9 bases are a match to TRBD1. CDR1 is MNHEY, CDR2 SMNVEV, per germline (reference sequence). CDR3 length equals 15 residues. The junction had 11 bases not matched to a gene; V was cut back by 6 bases and J by 5 bases. The CDR3 DNA sequence: TGTGCCAGCAGCCATGGACAGGGGAGCAAACACGAGCAGTACTTC. It encodes CASSHGQGSKHEQYF.

The chain is built from TRBV7-9 and TRBJ1-3; 9 nucleotides line up with TRBD1. CDR3 length equals 15 residues. V lost 4 bases and J lost 6; bases outside the gene matches: 7. Germline V gene lookup returns CDR1 SEHNR and CDR2 FQNEAQ (reference sequence). The CDR3 loop reads CASSWRTGDENTIYF. CDR3 nucleotide sequence: TGTGCCAGCAGCTGGAGGACAGGGGACGAAAACACCATATATTTT.

The chain recombines TRBV10-1 with TRBJ2-6; the D is unclear. The length of the CDR3 is 13 residues. Per the germline V gene, CDR1 is WNHNN and CDR2 is SYGVQD (reference sequence). The V end lost 9 bases, the J end lost 0 bases, and 6 bases lay between the germline ends. In DNA form, the CDR3 reads TGCGCCAGGGTTACCTCTGGGGCCAACGTCCTGACTTTC. It codes for CARVTSGANVLTF.

The chain couples TRBV5-6 to TRBJ2-7; the match to TRBD1 covers 7 bases. V shed 0 bases, J shed 9 bases, and the junction held 3 bases outside the gene matches. Per germline, CDR1 SGHDT and CDR2 YYEEEE. The CDR3 has 12 residues. The CDR3 loop reads CASSLDRGGQYF. The DNA of the CDR3 is TGTGCCAGCAGCTTGGACAGGGGTGGGCAGTACTTC.

This chain links TRBV28 with TRBJ2-5, with 8 bases that match TRBD1. The ends lost 9 bases at V and 2 bases at J; junction bases unmatched: 5. The germline V gene has CDR1 MDHEN and CDR2 SYDVKM. CDR3 length equals 13 residues. The CDR3 here is CASVYRGQETQYF. For the CDR3, the DNA is TGTGCCAGTGTATACAGGGGGCAAGAGACCCAGTACTTC.

The chain carries TRBV10-3 and TRBJ2-7; D is uncertain. CDR1 and CDR2 from the germline V gene are ENHRY and SYGVKD. The CDR3 runs to 13 residues. V dropped 6 bases and J dropped 9 bases, with 18 bases sitting between them. CDR3 protein: CAIRMGGSNGQYF. The CDR3 bases are TGTGCCATCAGGATGGGTGGGTCAAACGGGCAGTACTTC.

A word on this clone: Other DNA sequences in the same sample also yield this CDR3. The rearrangement joins TRBV18 to TRBJ1-1, with 9 bases fitting TRBD1. V was pared by 3 bases and J by 1 base, with 0 bases of the junction left unmatched. The CDR3 has 14 residues. CDR1 is KGHSH and CDR2 is LQKENI in the germline V gene. The CDR3 DNA is TGTGCCAGCTCACCGGGACAGGGGAACACTGAAGCTTTCTTT. Its translation is CASSPGQGNTEAFF. The whole variable domain, remainder taken from reference TRBV18 and TRBJ1-1, is NAGVMQNPRHLVRRRGQEARLRCSPMKGHSHVYWYRQLPEEGLKFMVYLQKENIIDESGMPKERFSAEFPKEGPSILRIQQVVRGDSAAYFCASSPGQGNTEAFFGQGTRLTVV.

The J gene is TRBJ2-2, the V gene TRBV5-4, with 7 bases fitting TRBD2. This CDR3 has 15 amino acids. Germline-derived CDR1 and CDR2 are SGHNT and YYREEE (reference sequence). The trim removed 0 bases at V and 5 bases at J, leaving 4 bases unmatched. The CDR3 bases are TGTGCCAGCAGCTTGGGCGGGAGAAGAACCGGGGAGCTGTTTTTT. Translated: CASSLGGRRTGELFF.

This sequence joins TRBV27 and TRBJ1-6; maybe TRBD1 (5 bases). The germline V gene has CDR1 MNHEY and CDR2 SMNVEV (reference sequence). V was pared by 3 bases and J by 8 bases, with 8 bases between. The CDR3 has 13 amino acids. The CDR3 here is CASSFGGYSPLHF. The CDR3 coding sequence is TGTGCCAGCAGTTTCGGGGGTTATTCACCCCTCCACTTT.

V is TRBV3-1 (or the pseudogene TRBV3-2) and J is TRBJ2-7, with a weak D call TRBD2 (6 bases). The V gene lost 1 base and the J gene lost 0 bases, with 10 bases spanning the gap. The CDR3 sequence is 15 residues long. CDR1 and CDR2 (germline): LGHDT, YNNKEL (reference sequence). The CDR3 reads CASSQAGDVSYEQYF. In DNA form, the CDR3 reads TGTGCCAGCAGCCAAGCGGGGGACGTCTCCTACGAGCAGTACTTC.

V usage is TRBV19 and J usage is TRBJ1-4; the match to TRBD1 covers 9 bases. The CDR3 consists of 13 residues. J lost 5 bases, V lost 7 bases, and 2 bases had no gene match. The germline V gene encodes CDR1 LNHDA and CDR2 SQIVND (reference sequence). The CDR3 nucleotides read TGTGCCAGTAACACAGGGGGCAATGAAAAACTGTTTTTT. It translates to CASNTGGNEKLFF.

The V call is TRBV3-1 (or the pseudogene TRBV3-2), the J call TRBJ2-1; 9 nucleotides line up with TRBD1. This CDR3 has 14 residues. Per germline, CDR1 LGHDT and CDR2 YNNKEL (reference sequence). V trimming: 4 bases; J trimming: 7 bases; junction bases outside the gene matches: 5. The DNA for the CDR3 is TGTGCCAGCAGCCCCATACAGGGGGCAAATGAGCAGTTCTTC. It encodes CASSPIQGANEQFF.

Worth noting for this clone: Additional DNA sequences in this sample encode the identical CDR3. This chain connects TRBV7-9 to TRBJ1-2; D is ambiguous. The CDR3 consists of 12 residues. Trimming left V 1 base short and J 4 bases short, with 4 bases between. Germline loops: CDR1 SEHNR, CDR2 FQNEAQ (reference sequence). For the CDR3, the DNA is TGTGCCAGCAGCTTAGGTGGCTATGGCTACACCTTC. This encodes CASSLGGYGYTF.